This T cell receptor (beta chain) was found in a study of blood T cell repertoires in COVID-19. Method: immunoSEQ multiplex PCR; TCRdb's copy keeps in-frame clones and lacks some. The sample gives approximately 170,000 clones, under 85% of which show up once; roughly 1.2% is in the top ten. This TCR came from a man in his 60s who had recovered from COVID-19. The source material was peripheral blood.

The CDR3 DNA follows: TGTGCCAGCAGCTTGGATCAGGGATCAGCCTACGAGCAGTACTTC. It encodes CASSLDQGSAYEQYF. This sequence joins TRBV5-4 and TRBJ2-7; D may be TRBD1 (5 bases). Trimming pared 0 bases from V and 2 bases from J, leaving 12 bases between. Germline CDR1 reads SGHNT; CDR2 reads YYREEE (reference sequence). The CDR3 length is 15 residues.